The rows below give T cell receptor beta chains drawn from one sample of a study of tumor-infiltrating lymphocytes in localized non-small cell lung cancer. The table came from immunoSEQ multiplex PCR; TCRdb's copy has only in-frame clones and leaves some out. The sample includes 5,200 or so clones, approximately 66% of them seen just once. The sample taken for sequencing was lung tumor tissue. The receptors come from a human donor with non-small cell lung cancer. Both conserved end residues are part of each CDR3. D genes are given only for firm matches. The size field is filled for only some rows; it gives once, few, many or a size class.

clone size,V gene,CDR3 length,J gene,D gene,CDR3 protein,CDR3 DNA
NA,TRBV18,18,TRBJ2-3,NA,CASSPYPRDAHSIGTQYF,TGTGCCAGCTCACCATATCCCCGGGACGCTCACTCCATAGGTACGCAGTATTTT
NA,TRBV5-1,14,TRBJ2-3,TRBD2,CASSPGLATDTQYF,TGCGCCAGCAGTCCTGGACTAGCGACAGATACGCAGTATTTT
NA,TRBV2,13,TRBJ2-7,TRBD1,CASFGTGSYEQYF,TGTGCCAGCTTCGGGACAGGGAGCTACGAGCAGTACTTC
few,TRBV14,13,TRBJ1-1,NA,CASSQYYGTEAFF,TGTGCCAGCAGCCAGTACTACGGGACTGAAGCTTTCTTT
NA,TRBV11-3,16,TRBJ2-5,TRBD2,CASSTGTSGGGETQYF,TGTGCCAGCAGCACGGGGACTAGCGGGGGGGGAGAGACCCAGTACTTC
few,TRBV6-1,13,TRBJ1-1,NA,CASSAGTNTEAFF,TGTGCCAGCAGTGCGGGGACGAACACTGAAGCTTTCTTT
NA,TRBV25-1,16,TRBJ1-5,TRBD1,CASSGRGTGNNQPQHF,TGTGCCAGCAGTGGGCGGGGGACAGGCAACAATCAGCCCCAGCATTTT
NA,TRBV7-7,14,TRBJ2-2,NA,CASGHAGNTGELFF,TGTGCTAGCGGTCATGCGGGGAACACCGGGGAGCTGTTTTTT
NA,TRBV28,17,TRBJ2-1,TRBD1,CASILSQGPSSYNEQFF,TGTGCCAGCATCCTATCACAGGGGCCGAGCTCCTACAATGAGCAGTTCTTC
NA,TRBV5-4,16,TRBJ2-2,NA,CASSLGTQGNTGELFF,TGTGCCAGCAGCTTGGGCACCCAGGGGAACACCGGGGAGCTGTTTTTT
NA,TRBV6-1,14,TRBJ2-4,NA,CASSEGGPKNIQYF,TGTGCCAGCAGTGAAGGGGGACCCAAAAACATTCAGTACTTC
NA,TRBV30,15,TRBJ1-4,NA,CAWTREGEENEKLFF,TGTGCCTGGACTAGGGAGGGGGAAGAAAATGAAAAACTGTTTTTT
NA,TRBV7-2,13,TRBJ2-3,NA,CASSLARTNTQYF,TGTGCCAGCAGCTTAGCTCGGACTAATACGCAGTATTTT
NA,TRBV6-5,11,TRBJ1-4,NA,CASSSGEKLFF,TGTGCCAGCAGCTCAGGGGAAAAACTGTTTTTT
NA,TRBV5-1,16,TRBJ2-2,NA,CASNFETGPYTGELFF,TGCGCCAGCAATTTCGAGACTGGTCCCTACACCGGGGAGCTGTTTTTT
medium-sized,TRBV5-1,16,TRBJ2-3,TRBD2,CASSPRLAVGTDTQYF,TGCGCCAGCAGCCCGAGACTAGCGGTGGGCACAGATACGCAGTATTTT
NA,TRBV29-1,11,TRBJ2-7,NA,CSVDQGYEQYF,TGCAGCGTTGACCAGGGATACGAGCAGTACTTC
NA,TRBV7-8,14,TRBJ2-7,TRBD2,CASSVVTGGPEQYF,TGTGCCAGCAGCGTAGTGACGGGGGGGCCTGAGCAGTACTTC
few,TRBV30,13,TRBJ2-2,NA,CAWNRGGTGELFF,TGTGCCTGGAATCGGGGCGGCACCGGGGAGCTGTTTTTT
NA,TRBV7-3,15,TRBJ2-2,NA,CASSLNPVLTGELFF,TGTGCCAGCAGCTTAAACCCAGTTCTCACCGGGGAGCTGTTTTTT
NA,TRBV4-2,15,TRBJ1-6,NA,CASSQDGQGNSPLHF,TGTGCCAGCAGCCAAGATGGGCAGGGGAATTCACCCCTCCACTTT
NA,TRBV7-3,13,TRBJ2-7,NA,CASSLRAGYEQYF,TGTGCCAGCAGCTTAAGGGCTGGTTACGAGCAGTACTTC
once,TRBV7-7,13,TRBJ2-2,NA,CASSLGEDGELFF,TGTGCTAGCAGCTTAGGAGAGGACGGGGAGCTGTTTTTT
NA,TRBV5-1,15,TRBJ1-3,NA,CASSLGQSSGNTIYF,TGCGCCAGCAGCTTGGGACAGAGCTCTGGAAACACCATATATTTT
NA,TRBV9,12,TRBJ2-1,NA,CASSPYSDRQFF,TGTGCCAGCAGCCCCTATTCGGACAGACAGTTCTTC
once,TRBV7-2,12,TRBJ1-4,NA,CASSRGGEKLFF,TGTGCCAGCAGCCGAGGGGGGGAAAAACTGTTTTTT
NA,TRBV7-2,13,TRBJ2-7,NA,CASSLDSSYEQYF,TGTGCCAGCAGCTTGGACAGCTCCTACGAGCAGTACTTC
few,TRBV7-9,14,TRBJ1-3,NA,CASSRLNSGNTIYF,TGTGCCAGCAGCCGCCTAAACTCTGGAAACACCATATATTTT
NA,TRBV4-2,17,TRBJ2-3,TRBD2,CASSQDLTSGSSDTQYF,TGTGCCAGCAGCCAAGATCTCACTAGCGGGAGTTCAGATACGCAGTATTTT
NA,TRBV19,14,TRBJ2-5,TRBD1,CASRRTGGRETQYF,TGTGCCAGTAGACGGACAGGGGGGAGGGAGACCCAGTACTTC
NA,TRBV11-2,16,TRBJ2-2,TRBD1,CASSPDRGRITGELFF,TGTGCCAGCAGCCCCGACAGGGGGCGAATCACCGGGGAGCTGTTTTTT
NA,TRBV7-8,13,TRBJ1-5,NA,CASSLTSNQPQHF,TGTGCCAGCAGCTTAACTAGCAATCAGCCCCAGCATTTT
NA,TRBV5-1,15,TRBJ2-5,TRBD2,CASSANLAGVETQYF,TGCGCCAGCAGCGCGAACCTAGCGGGAGTAGAGACCCAGTACTTC
NA,TRBV5-6,13,TRBJ1-1,NA,CASSWADDLEAFF,TGTGCCAGCAGCTGGGCAGACGACCTCGAGGCTTTCTTT
NA,TRBV2,13,TRBJ2-7,NA,CASSVQVSYEQYF,TGTGCCAGCAGTGTACAGGTCTCCTACGAGCAGTACTTC
NA,TRBV6-6,15,TRBJ2-7,TRBD2,CASSLLAGASYEQYF,TGTGCCAGCAGTTTACTAGCGGGGGCCTCCTACGAGCAGTACTTC
NA,TRBV5-4,13,TRBJ1-2,NA,CASSTGQIYGYTF,TGTGCCAGCAGCACCGGACAGATCTATGGCTACACCTTC
once,TRBV6-6,13,TRBJ1-3,NA,CAAHHPGVHTIYF,TGTGCGGCACATCACCCGGGGGTACACACCATATATTTT
NA,TRBV5-4,17,TRBJ2-6,TRBD1,CASSLGQGASGANVLTF,TGTGCCAGCAGCTTAGGACAGGGGGCGAGCGGGGCCAACGTCCTGACTTTC
NA,TRBV2,14,TRBJ1-5,NA,CASSVSGGAEPQHF,TGTGCCAGCAGTGTTTCGGGGGGGGCCGAGCCCCAGCATTTT
NA,TRBV7-2,15,TRBJ1-5,TRBD1,CASSVQQGGHQPQHF,TGTGCCAGCAGCGTACAACAGGGGGGCCATCAGCCCCAGCATTTT
NA,TRBV2,15,TRBJ2-3,TRBD2,CASSGVSGGASTQYF,TGTGCCAGCAGTGGGGTTAGCGGGGGGGCGAGTACGCAGTATTTT
NA,TRBV19,12,TRBJ1-1,NA,CASSLLSGVAFF,TGTGCCAGTAGCCTCCTTTCAGGAGTAGCTTTCTTT
few,TRBV15,14,TRBJ2-2,NA,CATRGWGGSGELFF,TGTGCCACCAGGGGGTGGGGTGGGTCCGGGGAGCTGTTTTTT
NA,TRBV7-6,15,TRBJ2-7,NA,CASSQDSTSSYEQYF,TGTGCCAGCAGCCAGGACAGTACTTCTTCCTACGAGCAGTACTTC
NA,TRBV18,13,TRBJ1-1,NA,CASSPVPSTEAFF,TGTGCCAGCTCACCCGTCCCCAGCACTGAAGCTTTCTTT
NA,TRBV5-1,16,TRBJ1-1,NA,CASSLEGAPSNTEAFF,TGCGCCAGCAGCTTGGAAGGGGCACCCTCCAACACTGAAGCTTTCTTT
NA,TRBV7-9,17,TRBJ2-1,NA,CASSLARTGEIYNEQFF,TGTGCCAGCAGCTTAGCGCGGACGGGAGAGATTTACAATGAGCAGTTCTTC
NA,TRBV7-2,16,TRBJ1-2,NA,CASSLDMGGPNYGYTF,TGTGCCAGCAGCTTAGATATGGGAGGTCCTAACTATGGCTACACCTTC
NA,TRBV30,10,TRBJ1-2,NA,CAGGVAGYTF,TGTGCCGGAGGCGTAGCGGGCTACACCTTC
NA,TRBV2,15,TRBJ2-3,NA,CASSEQGWGTDTQYF,TGTGCCAGCAGTGAACAGGGATGGGGCACAGATACGCAGTATTTT
few,TRBV4-3,16,TRBJ1-3,NA,CASSQDRGATGNTIYF,TGCGCCAGCAGCCAAGATCGGGGGGCGACTGGAAACACCATATATTTT
NA,TRBV18,13,TRBJ2-1,NA,CASSPGQYNEQFF,TGTGCCAGCTCACCTGGACAGTACAATGAGCAGTTCTTC
NA,TRBV4-3,16,TRBJ2-7,TRBD2,CASSQEGGLGGYEQYF,TGCGCCAGCAGCCAAGAAGGCGGGCTGGGGGGGTACGAGCAGTACTTC
NA,TRBV5-1,15,TRBJ2-1,TRBD1,CASSWGTGMNNEQFF,TGCGCCAGCAGCTGGGGGACAGGGATGAACAATGAGCAGTTCTTC